Shown below are 21 T cell receptor beta chains from a single sample sequenced in a study of blood T cells in healthy people across ages. With a J-beta primer mix and a sample-barcoded 5' primer, a second PCR ran about 7 to 12 cycles. MiXCR was run by TCRdb on the 5' RACE reads, yielding one entry per CDR3 protein. The sample yields about 800,000 distinct CDR3 sequences, 58% seen once. Sequenced material: blood. The receptors originated from a man between 25 and 39 years old in good health.

The chain has TRBV7-2 and TRBJ2-5; D not certain. V was pared by 1 base and J by 2 bases, with 8 bases between. CDR1 and CDR2 (germline): SGHTA, FQGNSA. There are 14 residues in the CDR3. CDR3 sequence (DNA): TGTGCCAGCAGCTTAGGTTATCAACAAGAGACCCAGTACTTC. Translation gives CASSLGYQQETQYF.

The rearrangement uses TRBV18 and TRBJ2-4; 7 bases fit TRBD1. The CDR3 is 12 amino acids. The junction had 11 bases not matched to a gene; V was cut back by 6 bases and J by 15 bases. CDR1 is KGHSH, CDR2 LQKENI, per germline. CDR3 region: CASSMLQGDVYF. In DNA, the CDR3 is TGTGCCAGCTCGATGTTGCAGGGGGATGTGTACTTC. Using reference TRBV18 and TRBJ2-4 for the parts outside the CDR3, the full variable domain is NAGVMQNPRHLVRRRGQEARLRCSPMKGHSHVYWYRQLPEEGLKFMVYLQKENIIDESGMPKERFSAEFPKEGPSILRIQQVVRGDSAAYFCASSMLQGDVYFGAGTRLSVL.

The rearrangement uses TRBV5-1 and TRBJ2-7; unclear D gene. Near its end, the DNA agrees better with TRBJ2-5, so the J call may be wrong. Germline-derived CDR1 and CDR2 are SGHRS and YFSETQ. CDR3 length equals 14 residues. CDR3 sequence reads: CASKIGGLDETQYF. The CDR3 region has the DNA TGCGCCAGCAAAATCGGTGGTTTGGATGAGACCCAGTACTTC.

This clonotype has just a few counts. The chain links TRBV24-1 to TRBJ1-1, with 9 bases lining up with TRBD1. From germline, CDR1 is KGHDR and CDR2 SFDVKD. V lost 3 bases, J lost 4 bases, and 14 bases stayed unmatched. The CDR3 extends over 18 amino acids. CDR3 in DNA: TGTGCCACCAGTGATCTACTCACGAGCGGACAGGGGACCACTGAAGCTTTCTTT. Its translation: CATSDLLTSGQGTTEAFF.

The chain combines TRBV7-9 with TRBJ2-7; possible D gene TRBD2, 7 bases. Germline V gene lookup returns CDR1 SEHNR and CDR2 FQNEAQ (reference sequence). The V gene lost 2 bases and the J gene lost 7 bases, with 18 bases spanning the gap. This CDR3 contains 15 residues. CDR3 sequence (DNA): TGTGCCAGCAGCTTATGGGGGGGGGCAAGGAATGAGCAGTACTTC. It codes for CASSLWGGARNEQYF.

This chain joins TRBV14 and TRBJ1-6; 11 bases agree with TRBD1. In germline, CDR1 is SGHDN, CDR2 FVKESK. Unmatched junction bases numbered 8, after V lost 2 bases and J lost 2 bases. The CDR3 spans 19 residues. In DNA form, the CDR3 reads TGTGCCAGCAGCCAACTAGAACCGGGACAGGGGGCCTATAATTCACCCCTCCACTTT. Translation: CASSQLEPGQGAYNSPLHF.

The chain joins TRBV7-2 to TRBJ1-1, with D perhaps TRBD1 (6 bases). Germline V gene lookup returns CDR1 SGHTA and CDR2 FQGNSA. The germline V and J ends were trimmed by 6 bases and 4 bases, with 18 bases remaining between them. The CDR3 spans 15 residues. In DNA form, the CDR3 reads TGTGCCAGCAGGCGAGGGGGGGCGTTAGGCACTGAAGCTTTCTTT. Its translation is CASRRGGALGTEAFF. Supplemented by reference TRBV7-2 and TRBJ1-1, the full variable domain reads GAGVSQSPSNKVTEKGKDVELRCDPISGHTALYWYRQSLGQGLEFLIYFQGNSAPDKSGLPSDRFSAERTGGSVSTLTIQRTQQEDSAVYLCASRRGGALGTEAFFGQGTRLTVV.

About this clonotype itself: The junction departs from the called germline gene at one end, perhaps through a read error. This rearrangement joins TRBV12-3 or TRBV12-4 to TRBJ2-3; 12 bases match TRBD1. The CDR3 spans 16 residues. CDR3 in DNA: TGTGCCAGCAACCACCGACGGGACAGGGGGCCGGATATGCAGTATTTT. Amino acids: CASNHRRDRGPDMQYF.

This clonotype was detected once. The chain recombines TRBV20-1 with TRBJ2-7; 8 bases align to TRBD2. V trimming: 6 bases; J trimming: 2 bases; junction bases outside the gene matches: 12. The CDR3 is 15 amino acids. From germline, CDR1 is DFQATT and CDR2 SNEGSKA (reference sequence). CDR3 DNA sequence: TGCAGTGCATTCCGCCCTTTTAGCGGGACCTACGAGCAGTACTTC. This sequence encodes CSAFRPFSGTYEQYF.

The chain links TRBV20-1 to TRBJ1-2, with 7 bases aligning to TRBD1. This CDR3 is 17 amino acids long. The germline V gene has CDR1 DFQATT and CDR2 SNEGSKA (reference sequence). V shed 2 bases and J 2 bases; nucleotides not matched to a gene: 14. The CDR3 DNA is TGCAGTGCTAGAACCCGGTACAGGGGTGCCCTCAACTATGGCTACACCTTC. Its translation: CSARTRYRGALNYGYTF.

The chain is built from TRBV19 and TRBJ1-5; D is uncertain. The CDR3 runs 12 residues. The V gene lost 5 bases and the J gene lost 10 bases, with 12 bases spanning the gap. CDR1 LNHDA and CDR2 SQIVND come from the germline V gene (reference sequence). The CDR3 sequence is CASSVTREPQHF. The CDR3 DNA reads as TGTGCCAGTAGTGTCACAAGGGAACCCCAGCATTTT.

This chain uses TRBV4-2 with TRBJ2-1; D gene uncertain. This CDR3 region has 14 residues. CDR1 and CDR2 from the germline V gene are LGHNA and YNFKEQ. Between the trimmed V and J ends, which lost 0 bases and 3 bases, there was a span of 6 bases. The CDR3 DNA sequence: TGTGCCAGCAGCCAAGACAGGAGCTACAATGAGCAGTTCTTC. Translation: CASSQDRSYNEQFF.

The chain carries TRBV5-5 and TRBJ1-2; 9 nucleotides line up with TRBD1. Unmatched junction bases numbered 7, after V lost 4 bases and J lost 6 bases. This CDR3 has 14 amino acids. Germline lookup yields CDR1 SGHKS and CDR2 YYEKEE (reference sequence). The CDR3 here is CASSVGQGIDGYTF. The CDR3 DNA follows: TGTGCCAGCAGCGTGGGACAGGGAATCGATGGCTACACCTTC.

The rearrangement links TRBV12-3 or TRBV12-4 to TRBJ2-1, with D perhaps TRBD1 or TRBD2 (5 bases each). With 6 bases removed from V and 12 bases from J, the gap between germline ends came to 24 bases. This CDR3 region has 15 residues. The CDR3 loop reads CASRPTGTTRGGQFF. CDR3 coding DNA: TGTGCCAGCAGACCTACCGGGACCACCAGAGGAGGGCAGTTCTTC.

This clonotype was counted between two and nine times. The chain recombines TRBV15 with TRBJ2-1, with 7 bases matching TRBD1. After removal of 5 bases from V and 13 bases from J, the junction contained 11 bases not matched to a gene. The germline V gene has CDR1 LNHNV and CDR2 YYDKDF (reference sequence). The CDR3 spans 13 residues. CDR3 sequence: CATSQGYRDSQFF. The CDR3 region has the DNA TGTGCCACCAGCCAAGGATACAGGGACAGTCAGTTCTTC.

CDR3 DNA sequence: TGTGCCAGCAGCGTAGCTGGTAAGAGTGCGTGGAATGAGCAGTTCTTC. This codes for CASSVAGKSAWNEQFF. The chain has TRBV9 and TRBJ2-1; D is uncertain. The CDR3 consists of 16 residues. Germline-derived CDR1 and CDR2 are SGDLS and YYNGEE. V dropped 0 bases and J dropped 7 bases, with 17 bases sitting between them.

This sequence joins TRBV7-2 and TRBJ1-6; D perhaps matches TRBD1 (5 bases). CDR1 and CDR2 from the germline V gene are SGHTA and FQGNSA. Trimming removed 6 bases at V and 11 bases at J, with 20 bases between. The CDR3 is 15 amino acids. CDR3 nucleotide sequence: TGTGCCAGCAGTACCCAGACAGTGAGTTACGCACCCCTCCACTTT. Amino acids: CASSTQTVSYAPLHF.

J is TRBJ2-1 and V is TRBV29-1; TRBD1 agrees at 7 bases. The germline V gene has CDR1 SQVTM and CDR2 ANQGSEA. V lost 7 bases to trimming and J lost 7 bases; unmatched junction nucleotides: 13. The CDR3 contains 14 residues. CDR3 DNA: TGCAGCGCGATTGACAGGGCCGGAATGAATGAGCAGTTCTTC. Translating gives CSAIDRAGMNEQFF.

V and J are TRBV10-2 and TRBJ1-1; unclear D gene. This CDR3 has 11 amino acids. Germline CDR1 WSHSY, CDR2 SAAADI. V lost 4 bases and J 7 bases, leaving 7 bases between the germline ends. CDR3 bases: TGCGCCAGCAGTGGAAGCAGTGAAGCTTTCTTT. It codes for CASSGSSEAFF.

This clonotype was counted between two and nine times. V and J are TRBV29-1 and TRBJ2-3, with 10 bases aligning to TRBD2. This CDR3 is built from 13 residues. The V gene's germline CDR1 is SQVTM and CDR2 ANQGSEA. The J segment lost 6 bases and the V segment lost 2 bases, leaving 2 bases of the junction unmatched. Here the CDR3 reads CSVELSGRDTQYF. DNA for the CDR3: TGCAGCGTTGAACTTAGCGGGAGGGATACGCAGTATTTT.

V gene TRBV7-2 combines with J gene TRBJ2-4, with TRBD2 matching 7 bases. The ends lost 5 bases at V and 3 bases at J; junction bases unmatched: 10. Germline lookup yields CDR1 SGHTA and CDR2 FQGNSA. This CDR3 has 16 residues. This chain's CDR3 is CASSPPGAGDKNIQYF. In DNA form, the CDR3 reads TGTGCCAGCAGCCCCCCCGGGGCGGGGGACAAAAACATTCAGTACTTC.